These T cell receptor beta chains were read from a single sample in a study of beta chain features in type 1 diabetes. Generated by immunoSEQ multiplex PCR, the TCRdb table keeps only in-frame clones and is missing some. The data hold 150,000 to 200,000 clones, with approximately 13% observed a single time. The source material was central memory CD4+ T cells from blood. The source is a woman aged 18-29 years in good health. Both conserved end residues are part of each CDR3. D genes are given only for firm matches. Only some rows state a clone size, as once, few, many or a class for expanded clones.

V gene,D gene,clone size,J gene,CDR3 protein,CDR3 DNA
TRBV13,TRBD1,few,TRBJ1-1,CATNFGDRVGHEAFF,TGTGCCACCAATTTCGGGGACAGGGTAGGGCATGAAGCTTTCTTT
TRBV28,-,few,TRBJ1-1,CASSPSTQGRTEAFF,TGTGCCAGCAGCCCTAGTACTCAGGGGCGAACTGAAGCTTTCTTT
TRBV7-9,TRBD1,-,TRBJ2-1,CASSFGTGGLNEQFF,TGTGCCAGCAGCTTCGGGACAGGGGGTCTCAATGAGCAGTTCTTC
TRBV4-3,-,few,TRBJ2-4,CASPENSVAKNIQYF,TGCGCCAGCCCGGAAAATAGCGTAGCCAAAAACATTCAGTACTTC
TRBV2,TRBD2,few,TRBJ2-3,CASRDLAGVSTDTQYF,TGTGCCAGCAGAGACTTAGCGGGAGTGAGCACAGATACGCAGTATTTT
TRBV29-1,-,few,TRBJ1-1,CSVQRASGSNTEAFF,TGCAGCGTCCAGAGGGCCAGCGGATCGAACACTGAAGCTTTCTTT
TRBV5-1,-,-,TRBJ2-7,CASSNGAGMVGYEQYF,TGCGCCAGCAGCAACGGAGCAGGGATGGTGGGTTACGAGCAGTACTTC
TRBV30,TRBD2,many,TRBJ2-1,CAWSAPGTSGRALYNEQFF,TGTGCCTGGAGTGCCCCCGGGACTAGCGGGAGAGCGCTTTACAATGAGCAGTTCTTC
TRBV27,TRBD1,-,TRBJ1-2,CASSSTGVGYTF,TGTGCCAGCAGTTCCACAGGGGTAGGCTACACCTTC
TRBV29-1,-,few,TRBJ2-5,CSVEEWTAQETQYF,TGCAGCGTTGAAGAATGGACAGCACAAGAGACCCAGTACTTC